The 6 T cell receptor beta chains below all came from one sample that was sequenced in a study of blood T cell repertoires in COVID-19. Profiling relied on immunoSEQ multiplex PCR, and the TCRdb table lists in-frame clones only, not all of them. The table records 250,000 to 400,000 clones, 90% of them present only once. The sequencing sample was made of PBMCs or T cells enriched from blood (not recorded which). These receptors all stem from a man in his fifties or sixties who had recovered from COVID-19.

The chain joins TRBV29-1 to TRBJ2-1; D ambiguous. Trimming cost V 6 bases and J 9 bases, with 6 bases left between them. The CDR3 is 9 amino acids. CDR1 SQVTM and CDR2 ANQGSEA come from the germline V gene. The CDR3 bases are TGCAGCGTCTCCCCTGAGCAGTTCTTC. Amino acids: CSVSPEQFF.

The CDR3 DNA reads as TGTGCCAGCAGCTTAACAGCGGGTCTTCTGTCTGAGCAGTTCTTC. The encoded protein is CASSLTAGLLSEQFF. This chain connects TRBV7-3 to TRBJ2-1, with D perhaps TRBD2 (6 bases). V dropped 0 bases and J dropped 9 bases, with 15 bases sitting between them. Germline V CDR1 and CDR2: SGHTA, FQGTGA. There are 15 residues in the CDR3. The full variable domain, with the rest looked up from reference TRBV7-3 and TRBJ2-1, is GAGVSQTPSNKVTEKGKYVELRCDPISGHTALYWYRQSLGQGPEFLIYFQGTGAADDSGLPNDRFFAVRPEGSVSTLKIQRTERGDSAVYLCASSLTAGLLSEQFFGPGTRLTVL.

In this sample, this clone turned up a few times. The chain recombines TRBV4-1 with TRBJ2-1, with 9 bases lining up with TRBD2. Germline values: CDR1 MGHRA, CDR2 YSYEKL. V lost 4 bases to trimming and J lost 6 bases; unmatched junction nucleotides: 1. This CDR3 region has 13 residues. CDR3 region: CASSPAGGNEQFF. The CDR3 DNA follows: TGCGCCAGCAGCCCAGCGGGAGGCAATGAGCAGTTCTTC.

This clone was counted only a few times. The chain uses TRBV5-5 and TRBJ2-1, with TRBD1 matching over 7 bases. The CDR3 has 16 amino acids. Per the germline V gene, CDR1 is SGHKS and CDR2 is YYEKEE (reference sequence). The junction had 6 bases not matched to a gene; V was cut back by 3 bases and J by 0 bases. The CDR3 nucleotides read TGTGCCAGCAGCTGGGGACAGCAAAGCTCCTACAATGAGCAGTTCTTC. As protein: CASSWGQQSSYNEQFF.

The chain has TRBV6-1 and TRBJ2-2, with TRBD1 identical over 7 bases. Looked up from germline, CDR1 is MNHNS and CDR2 is SASEGT. The CDR3 is 14 residues long. V was clipped by 2 bases and J by 6 bases; unmatched bases: 3. The CDR3: CASSESQGAGELFF. The CDR3 DNA sequence: TGTGCCAGCAGTGAATCGCAGGGGGCCGGGGAGCTGTTTTTT.

In its sample, this clone was seen once. The chain recombines TRBV7-3 with TRBJ2-2; TRBD1 is a possible D gene (5 bases). V was shortened by 5 bases and J by 0 bases, with 7 bases between the two germline ends. CDR1 is SGHTA, CDR2 FQGTGA, per germline. This CDR3 has 14 amino acids. The CDR3 loop is CASSQGANTGELFF. For the CDR3, the DNA is TGTGCCAGCAGCCAAGGGGCGAACACCGGGGAGCTGTTTTTT. The full variable domain, rest sourced from reference TRBV7-3 and TRBJ2-2, is GAGVSQTPSNKVTEKGKYVELRCDPISGHTALYWYRQSLGQGPEFLIYFQGTGAADDSGLPNDRFFAVRPEGSVSTLKIQRTERGDSAVYLCASSQGANTGELFFGEGSRLTVL.